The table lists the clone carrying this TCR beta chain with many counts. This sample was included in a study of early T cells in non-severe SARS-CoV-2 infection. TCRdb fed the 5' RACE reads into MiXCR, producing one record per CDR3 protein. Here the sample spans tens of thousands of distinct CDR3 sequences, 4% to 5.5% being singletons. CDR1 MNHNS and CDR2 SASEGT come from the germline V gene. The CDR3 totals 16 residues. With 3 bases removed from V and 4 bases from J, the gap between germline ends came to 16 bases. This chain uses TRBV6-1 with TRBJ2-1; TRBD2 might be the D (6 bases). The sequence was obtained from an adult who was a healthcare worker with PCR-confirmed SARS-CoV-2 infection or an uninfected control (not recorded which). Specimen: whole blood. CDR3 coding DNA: TGTGCCAGCAGTGATTTTTTGCGGGGCCATTACAATGAGCAGTTCTTC. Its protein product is CASSDFLRGHYNEQFF.